The 5 T cell receptor beta chains below all came from one sample that was sequenced in a study of cytomegalovirus exposure and HLA in healthy donors. 13 Jbeta primers and 60 Vbeta primers were used for the PCR. Some clones are missing from TCRdb's copy, which holds only in-frame ones; the method was immunoSEQ multiplex PCR. The table has 200,000 to 250,000 clones, about 89% seen once. Sequences were obtained from PBMCs. The receptors come from a woman aged 18-29 years in good health and CMV-seronegative.

This clone appeared a few times. CDR3 DNA sequence: TGCGCCAGCAGCTCCCGGGGGGGCCTGTCCGGGGAGCTGTTTTTT. It yields the protein CASSSRGGLSGELFF. The gene calls are TRBV5-1 and TRBJ2-2; 8 bases are shared with TRBD2. The CDR3 runs 15 residues. J lost 6 bases, V lost 3 bases, and 7 bases had no gene match. Per germline, CDR1 SGHRS and CDR2 YFSETQ.

The chain has TRBV30 and TRBJ2-1; 14 bases align to TRBD2. CDR1 and CDR2 from the germline V gene are GTSNPN and SVGIG (reference sequence). CDR3 length: 18 amino acids. Trimming cost V 0 bases and J 4 bases; bases outside gene matches: 8. CDR3 residues: CAWSVRLAGGPRYNEQFF. In DNA, the CDR3 is TGTGCCTGGAGTGTAAGACTAGCGGGAGGGCCTAGGTACAATGAGCAGTTCTTC. The full variable domain, its missing parts supplied by reference TRBV30 and TRBJ2-1, is SQTIHQWPATLVQPVGSPLSLECTVEGTSNPNLYWYRQAAGRGLQLLFYSVGIGQISSEVPQNLSASRPQDRQFILSSKKLLLSDSGFYLCAWSVRLAGGPRYNEQFFGPGTRLTVL.

The chain is built from TRBV7-2 and TRBJ2-1, with a weak D call TRBD1 (6 bases). The germline V and J ends were trimmed by 3 bases and 4 bases, with 10 bases remaining between them. This CDR3 region has 14 residues. CDR1 and CDR2 (germline): SGHTA, FQGNSA. This chain's CDR3 is CASSFLGAYNEQFF. The CDR3 nucleotides are TGTGCCAGCAGCTTTCTGGGGGCATACAATGAGCAGTTCTTC.

V gene TRBV2 combines with J gene TRBJ2-1; a possible D gene is TRBD1 (5 bases). In germline, CDR1 is SNHLY, CDR2 FYNNEI. This CDR3 is built from 14 residues. With 7 bases removed from V and 7 bases from J, the gap between germline ends came to 17 bases. In nucleotides, the CDR3 is TGTGCCAGCATTCCAGGGATTGTACCAAATGAGCAGTTCTTC. Encoded protein: CASIPGIVPNEQFF.

J is TRBJ1-6 and V is TRBV6-1, with 9 bases that match TRBD1. The CDR3 totals 14 residues. Germline V CDR1 and CDR2: MNHNS, SASEGT. V trimming: 5 bases; J trimming: 7 bases; junction bases outside the gene matches: 3. The DNA of the CDR3 is TGTGCCAGCAGTCTACAGGGGGCGAATTCACCCCTCCACTTT. Protein product: CASSLQGANSPLHF.